Listed here is a single T cell receptor beta chain. This entry belongs to a study of shared T cell receptors in the human thymus. The CDR3 extends over 14 amino acids. Germline lookup yields CDR1 SGHNT and CDR2 YYREEE (reference sequence). V lost 3 bases and J 0 bases, leaving 7 bases between the germline ends. Sequencing used immunoSEQ multiplex PCR; TCRdb keeps in-frame clones, though not all of them. The sample yields just under 550,000 clones, approximately 80% seen once. A further study also used this sample, focusing on human thymus T cells. That source reports: Infants, healthy and Finnish, who were having corrective surgery for congenital heart defects served as donors. The thymus tissue came from resections taken during corrective heart surgery. Unrelated individuals reportedly shared highly overlapping thymic TCR repertoires.

This clonotype originated in a boy less than two years old with a congenital heart defect. Sequenced sample: thymocytes. V is TRBV5-4 and J is TRBJ1-3; possibly TRBD1 for D (5 bases). CDR3 sequence: CASSSRGSGNTIYF. CDR3 nucleotides: TGTGCCAGCAGCTCTAGGGGCTCTGGAAACACCATATATTTT.